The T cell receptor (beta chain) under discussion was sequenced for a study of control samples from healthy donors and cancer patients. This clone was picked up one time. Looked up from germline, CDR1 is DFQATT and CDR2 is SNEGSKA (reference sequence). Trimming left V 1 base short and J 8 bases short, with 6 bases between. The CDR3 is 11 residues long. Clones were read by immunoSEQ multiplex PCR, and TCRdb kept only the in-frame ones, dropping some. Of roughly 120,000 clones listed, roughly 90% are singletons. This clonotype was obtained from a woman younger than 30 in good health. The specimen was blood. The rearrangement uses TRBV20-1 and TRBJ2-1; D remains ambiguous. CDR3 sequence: CSARVSHEQFF. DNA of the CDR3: TGCAGTGCTAGAGTTAGCCATGAGCAGTTCTTC.